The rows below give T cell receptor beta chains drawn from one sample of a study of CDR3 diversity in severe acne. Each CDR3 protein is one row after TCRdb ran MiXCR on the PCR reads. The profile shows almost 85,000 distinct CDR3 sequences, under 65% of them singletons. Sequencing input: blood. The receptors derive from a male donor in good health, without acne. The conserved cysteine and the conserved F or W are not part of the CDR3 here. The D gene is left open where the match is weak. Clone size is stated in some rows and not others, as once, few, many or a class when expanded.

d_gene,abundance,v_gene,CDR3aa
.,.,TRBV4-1,ASSQAGTGKYGYT
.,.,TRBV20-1,SARDRRESQETQY
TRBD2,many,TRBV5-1,ASSLSGGAKNIQY
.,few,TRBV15,ATSRGKNGGGTEAF
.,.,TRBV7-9,ASSLAGPRDSPLH
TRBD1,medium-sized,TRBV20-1,SAVPGTGEIQETQY
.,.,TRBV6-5,ASIVFSKGGTHSGNTIY
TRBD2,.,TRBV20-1,SAAAGTSGRAGETQY
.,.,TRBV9,ASSPLGNAGYT
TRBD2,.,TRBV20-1,SASGLAGVKETQY
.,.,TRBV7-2,AVWRTQFGKL
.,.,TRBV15,ATRSDGSAADTQY
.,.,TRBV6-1,ASSEQGQNTEAF
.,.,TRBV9,ASSVDGAGEA